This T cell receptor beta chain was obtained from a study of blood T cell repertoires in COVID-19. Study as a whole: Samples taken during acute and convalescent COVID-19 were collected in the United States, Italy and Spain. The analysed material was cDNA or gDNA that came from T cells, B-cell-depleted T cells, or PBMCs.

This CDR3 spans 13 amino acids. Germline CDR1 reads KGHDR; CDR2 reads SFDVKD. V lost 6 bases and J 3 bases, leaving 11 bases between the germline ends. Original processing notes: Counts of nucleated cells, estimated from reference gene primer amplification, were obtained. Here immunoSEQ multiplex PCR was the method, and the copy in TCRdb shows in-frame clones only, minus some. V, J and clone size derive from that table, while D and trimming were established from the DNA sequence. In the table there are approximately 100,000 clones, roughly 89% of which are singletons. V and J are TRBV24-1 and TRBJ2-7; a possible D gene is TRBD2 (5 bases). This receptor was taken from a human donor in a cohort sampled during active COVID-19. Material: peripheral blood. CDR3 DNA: TGTGCCACCAGTCAGGAGAGCGGCTACGAGCAGTACTTC. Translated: CATSQESGYEQYF.